Given below is one T cell receptor (beta chain) in context. The sample comes from a study of blood T cells in healthy people across ages. Through a sample-barcoded 5' primer and a J-beta primer mix, a second PCR was run for roughly 7 to 11 cycles. Tagging of each cDNA molecule was performed by a template-switch adaptor with 12 random nucleotides. TCRdb re-called the 5' RACE reads through MiXCR, storing one row per CDR3 protein. The sample holds 980,000 or so distinct CDR3 sequences, roughly 52% seen once. RNA extraction gave at least 5.5 micrograms of total RNA per sample. CDR1 and CDR2 (germline): LGHDT, YNNKEL (reference sequence). V was clipped by 4 bases and J by 5 bases; unmatched bases: 5. The length of the CDR3 is 14 residues.

This TCR came from a man aged 30 to 39 in good health. The chain recombines TRBV3-1 with TRBJ2-7, with 10 bases lining up with TRBD2. Sequences were obtained from blood. CDR3 sequence (DNA): TGTGCCAGCAGCCTCTCCCTAGCGGGGGACGAGCAGTACTTC. As protein: CASSLSLAGDEQYF.